The 17 T cell receptor beta chains below come from one sample, sequenced in a study of T cells after posttransplantation cyclophosphamide. A marrow graft followed busulfan-fludarabine conditioning, with cyclophosphamide on days +3 and +4. TCRdb's table, derived via immunoSEQ multiplex PCR, lists solely in-frame clones and lacks some. The record shows some 10,000 clones for this sample, with no singletons present. The sequencing here drew on PBMCs, taken after allogeneic stem cell transplant with posttransplant cyclophosphamide. The receptor source for this set is a female patient in her forties or fifties who received an allogeneic stem cell transplant from a related donor, was CMV-positive, and had no GVHD. The T cells may come from the graft donor.

This clone is categorized as medium-sized (0.01 to 0.1%). Here the CDR3 DNA reads TGTGCCAGTAGCCGACAGGGGGATTCACCCCTCCACTTT. It translates to CASSRQGDSPLHF. The rearrangement links TRBV19 to TRBJ1-6, with TRBD1 identical over 9 bases. The CDR3 has 13 residues. From germline, CDR1 is LNHDA and CDR2 SQIVND (reference sequence). Unmatched junction bases numbered 2, after V lost 6 bases and J lost 8 bases.

This clone has at least ten counts. V gene TRBV5-6 combines with J gene TRBJ1-5, with 7 bases that match TRBD1. The junction had 9 bases not matched to a gene; V was cut back by 0 bases and J by 0 bases. Germline CDR1 reads SGHDT; CDR2 reads YYEEEE. This CDR3 has 18 amino acids. The CDR3 protein is CASSLGGGAGYSNQPQHF. The CDR3, as DNA: TGTGCCAGCAGCTTGGGAGGGGGCGCGGGGTATAGCAATCAGCCCCAGCATTTT.

In this sample, this clone turned up many times. The J gene is TRBJ2-4, the V gene TRBV6-5; tentative D call: TRBD1 (5 bases). The CDR3 extends over 15 amino acids. Germline CDR1 is MNHEY and CDR2 is SVGAGI. V was trimmed by 6 bases and J by 2 bases, leaving 14 bases between them. Here the CDR3 reads CASSSGLGPKNIQYF. CDR3 DNA sequence: TGTGCCAGCAGCTCAGGGTTGGGCCCCAAAAACATTCAGTACTTC.

This clone was seen many times. CDR3 region: CASSGDRVFTYEQYF. CDR3 bases: TGTGCCAGCAGTGGAGACAGGGTTTTCACCTACGAGCAGTACTTC. The rearrangement links TRBV2 to TRBJ2-7, with 7 bases matching TRBD1. The CDR3 contains 15 residues. The germline CDR1 and CDR2 sequences are SNHLY and FYNNEI. V trimming: 4 bases; J trimming: 2 bases; junction bases outside the gene matches: 8.

V and J are TRBV6-5 and TRBJ1-5, with D uncertain. The CDR3 totals 13 residues. With 5 bases removed from V and 9 bases from J, the gap between germline ends came to 14 bases. CDR1 MNHEY and CDR2 SVGAGI come from the germline V gene. The CDR3 region is CASSRGEGPPQHF. The CDR3 region has the DNA TGTGCCAGCAGTCGCGGGGAGGGTCCGCCCCAGCATTTT.

Many counts were recorded for this clone. V and J are TRBV24-1 and TRBJ2-6; tentative D call: TRBD2 (6 bases). V shed 3 bases and J shed 2 bases, with 10 bases lying between them. This CDR3 is built from 16 residues. The germline CDR1 and CDR2 sequences are KGHDR and SFDVKD. CDR3 nucleotide sequence: TGTGCCACCAGTGATCCCGGGGGTGCTGGGGCCAACGTCCTGACTTTC. Translating it yields CATSDPGGAGANVLTF.

At least ten counts were recorded for this clone. J is TRBJ1-2 and V is TRBV7-2; 11 bases are a match to TRBD1. Germline V lookup: CDR1 SGHTA, CDR2 FQGNSA. V lost 1 base and J lost 4; bases outside the gene matches: 8. The length of the CDR3 is 17 residues. CDR3 nucleotide sequence: TGTGCCAGCAGCTTAGTTCTCCGGACAGGGGGCGGCTATGGCTACACCTTC. Translated: CASSLVLRTGGGYGYTF.

This clone is deemed medium-sized. This sample includes further DNA sequences coding for the same CDR3. The chain has TRBV19 and TRBJ2-4, with D perhaps TRBD1 (5 bases). V was clipped by 2 bases and J by 1 base, with 9 bases between them. This CDR3 contains 15 residues. Germline CDR1 and CDR2: LNHDA and SQIVND (reference sequence). The CDR3 nucleotides are TGTGCCAGTAGTATACAAGGGGTCGCCAAAAACATTCAGTACTTC. Protein product: CASSIQGVAKNIQYF.

This clone appeared many times. The rearrangement links TRBV12-3 or TRBV12-4 to TRBJ2-5; weak D call: TRBD2 (7 bases). V lost 6 bases, J lost 6 bases, and 17 bases lay in between. The CDR3 spans 14 residues. The CDR3 protein is CASRAPGGGQTQYF. CDR3 in DNA: TGTGCCAGCAGGGCCCCGGGGGGCGGTCAGACCCAGTACTTC.

This clone was picked up many times. The gene calls are TRBV19 and TRBJ1-1, with 7 bases identical to TRBD1. Germline V gene sequence: CDR1 LNHDA, CDR2 SQIVND (reference sequence). The CDR3 spans 16 residues. V lost 4 bases to trimming and J lost 0 bases; unmatched junction nucleotides: 8. The CDR3 is CASSRRGDSLNTEAFF. The CDR3, as DNA: TGTGCCAGTAGTAGGAGGGGGGACAGTTTGAACACTGAAGCTTTCTTT.

This clone appeared many times. The chain links TRBV11-1 to TRBJ2-2; the D gene is possibly TRBD1 (5 bases). Trimming took off 3 bases at V and 2 bases at J, with 10 bases between the two ends. The CDR3 has 15 amino acids. Germline CDR1 SGHAT, CDR2 FQDESV (reference sequence). The CDR3: CASSFYDRNTGELFF. The CDR3, as DNA: TGTGCCAGCAGCTTTTACGACAGAAACACCGGGGAGCTGTTTTTT.

This clone has a count of ten or more. The genes are TRBV4-1 and TRBJ1-4; 7 bases fit TRBD1. With V trimmed by 5 bases and J by 8 bases, 14 bases remained unmatched. Germline V gene lookup returns CDR1 MGHRA and CDR2 YSYEKL. This CDR3 region has 16 residues. CDR3: CASSTTRQGLREKLFF. CDR3 nucleotides: TGCGCCAGCAGCACCACTCGACAGGGATTAAGGGAAAAACTGTTTTTT.

This clone was counted many times. This chain connects TRBV7-2 to TRBJ2-3; the match to TRBD1 covers 7 bases. Germline CDR1 and CDR2: SGHTA and FQGNSA. There are 15 residues in the CDR3. The trim removed 3 bases at V and 4 bases at J, leaving 7 bases unmatched. The CDR3 loop reads CASSFRQGRADTQYF. In DNA form, the CDR3 reads TGTGCCAGCAGCTTCAGACAGGGAAGGGCAGATACGCAGTATTTT.

This clone appeared a few times. The genes are TRBV6-2 or TRBV6-3 and TRBJ2-5; D might be TRBD2 (6 bases). The CDR3 covers 13 residues. Germline CDR1 and CDR2: MNHEY and SVGEGT. V lost 9 bases to trimming and J lost 3 bases, with 14 bases between them. CDR3 in amino acids: CARKPGLEETQYF. In DNA form, the CDR3 reads TGTGCCAGGAAGCCGGGACTCGAAGAGACCCAGTACTTC.

This clone occurred many times. The chain carries TRBV7-2 and TRBJ1-3; no clear D gene. V shed 5 bases and J shed 1 base, with 3 bases lying between them. The CDR3 loop spans 12 amino acids. Germline CDR1 and CDR2: SGHTA and FQGNSA. DNA of the CDR3: TGTGCCAGCAGCCAATCTGGAAACACCATATATTTT. Its translation is CASSQSGNTIYF.

This clone was seen repeatedly, ten times or more. The V and J genes are TRBV12-3 or TRBV12-4 and TRBJ2-1; weak D call: TRBD2 (5 bases). Trimming removed 7 bases from V and 5 bases from J, with 21 bases in between. The CDR3 length is 16 residues. CDR3 sequence reads: CASTALYRPRDNEQFF. CDR3 nucleotide sequence: TGTGCCAGCACCGCTTTATATAGACCGAGGGACAATGAGCAGTTCTTC.

This clone was observed many times. V usage is TRBV27 and J usage is TRBJ1-5; possibly TRBD1 for D (6 bases). The CDR3 sequence is 15 residues long. The V gene lost 1 base and the J gene lost 5 bases, with 12 bases spanning the gap. CDR1 and CDR2 from the germline V gene are MNHEY and SMNVEV (reference sequence). CDR3 loop: CASSLLGAGDQPQHF. The CDR3 coding sequence is TGTGCCAGCAGTTTATTAGGGGCAGGGGATCAGCCCCAGCATTTT.